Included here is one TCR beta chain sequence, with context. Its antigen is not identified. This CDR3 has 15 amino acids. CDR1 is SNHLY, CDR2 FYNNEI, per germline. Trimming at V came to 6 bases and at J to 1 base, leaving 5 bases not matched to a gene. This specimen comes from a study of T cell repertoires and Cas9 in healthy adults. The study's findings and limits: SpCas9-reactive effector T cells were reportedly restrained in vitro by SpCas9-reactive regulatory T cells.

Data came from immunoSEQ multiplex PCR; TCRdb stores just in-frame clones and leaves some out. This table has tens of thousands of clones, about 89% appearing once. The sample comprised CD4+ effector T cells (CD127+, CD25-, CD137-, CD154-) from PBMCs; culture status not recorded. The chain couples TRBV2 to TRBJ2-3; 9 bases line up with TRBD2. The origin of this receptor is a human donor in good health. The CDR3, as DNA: TGTGCCAGCAGCGTAATAGCGGGGGGCACAGATACGCAGTATTTT. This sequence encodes CASSVIAGGTDTQYF.